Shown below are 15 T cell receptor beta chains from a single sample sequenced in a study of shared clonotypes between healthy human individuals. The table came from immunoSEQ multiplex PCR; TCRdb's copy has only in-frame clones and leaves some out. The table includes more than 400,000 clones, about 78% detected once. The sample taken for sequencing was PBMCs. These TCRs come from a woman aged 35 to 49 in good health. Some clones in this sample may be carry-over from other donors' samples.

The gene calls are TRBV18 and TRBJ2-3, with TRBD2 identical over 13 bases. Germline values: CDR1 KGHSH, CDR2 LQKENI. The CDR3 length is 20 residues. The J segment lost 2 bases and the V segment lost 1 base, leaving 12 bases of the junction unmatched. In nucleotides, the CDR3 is TGTGCCAGCTCACCACTCAGGACTAGCGGGAGAGTAGAGGACACAGATACGCAGTATTTT. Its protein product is CASSPLRTSGRVEDTDTQYF.

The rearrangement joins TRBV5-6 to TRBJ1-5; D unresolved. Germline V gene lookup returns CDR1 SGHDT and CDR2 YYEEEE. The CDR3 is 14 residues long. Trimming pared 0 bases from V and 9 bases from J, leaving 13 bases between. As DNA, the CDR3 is TGTGCCAGCAGCTTGGGTTTTGAAGCAGGGCCCCAGCATTTT. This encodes CASSLGFEAGPQHF.

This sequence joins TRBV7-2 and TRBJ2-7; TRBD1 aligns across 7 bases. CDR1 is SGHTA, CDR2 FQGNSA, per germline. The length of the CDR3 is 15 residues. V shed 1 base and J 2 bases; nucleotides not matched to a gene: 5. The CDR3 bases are TGTGCCAGCAGCTTAGACTACAGGGGACCCTACGAGCAGTACTTC. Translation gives CASSLDYRGPYEQYF.

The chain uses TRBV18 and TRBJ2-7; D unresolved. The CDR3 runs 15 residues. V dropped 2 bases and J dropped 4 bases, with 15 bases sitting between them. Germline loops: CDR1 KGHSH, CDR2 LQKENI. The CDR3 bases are TGTGCCAGCTCACCAACTGCAGGTGCCGGGTACGAGCAGTACTTC. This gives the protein CASSPTAGAGYEQYF.

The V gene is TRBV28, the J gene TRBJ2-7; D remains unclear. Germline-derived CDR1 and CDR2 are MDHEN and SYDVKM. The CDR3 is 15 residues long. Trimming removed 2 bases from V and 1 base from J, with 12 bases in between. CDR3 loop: CASSLGWTASYEQYF. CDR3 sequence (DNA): TGTGCCAGCAGTTTAGGGTGGACGGCGTCCTACGAGCAGTACTTC. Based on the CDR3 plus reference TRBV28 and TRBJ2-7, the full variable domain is DVKVTQSSRYLVKRTGEKVFLECVQDMDHENMFWYRQDPGLGLRLIYFSYDVKMKEKGDIPEGYSVSREKKERFSLILESASTNQTSMYLCASSLGWTASYEQYFGPGTRLTVT.

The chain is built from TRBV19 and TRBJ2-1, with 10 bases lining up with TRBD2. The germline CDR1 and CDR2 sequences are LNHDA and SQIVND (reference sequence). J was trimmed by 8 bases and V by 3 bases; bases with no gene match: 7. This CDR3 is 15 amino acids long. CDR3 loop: CASSISASGSYEQFF. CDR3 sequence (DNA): TGTGCCAGTAGTATTAGTGCTAGCGGGAGCTATGAGCAGTTCTTC. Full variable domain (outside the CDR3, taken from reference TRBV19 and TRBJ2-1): DGGITQSPKYLFRKEGQNVTLSCEQNLNHDAMYWYRQDPGQGLRLIYYSQIVNDFQKGDIAEGYSVSREKKESFPLTVTSAQKNPTAFYLCASSISASGSYEQFFGPGTRLTVL.

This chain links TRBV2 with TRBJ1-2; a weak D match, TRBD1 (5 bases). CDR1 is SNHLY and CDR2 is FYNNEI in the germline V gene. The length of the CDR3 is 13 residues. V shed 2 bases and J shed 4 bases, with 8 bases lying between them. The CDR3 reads CASSEYGGYGYTF. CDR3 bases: TGTGCCAGCAGTGAATACGGGGGCTATGGCTACACCTTC.

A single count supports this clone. This chain's CDR3 is CASSYSGRMDTQYF. CDR3 DNA: TGTGCCAGCAGCTATAGCGGGAGGATGGATACGCAGTATTTT. This chain links TRBV7-2 with TRBJ2-3, with TRBD2 identical over 10 bases. The ends lost 4 bases at V and 6 bases at J; junction bases unmatched: 4. The CDR3 has 14 residues. The germline gives CDR1 SGHTA, CDR2 FQGNSA.

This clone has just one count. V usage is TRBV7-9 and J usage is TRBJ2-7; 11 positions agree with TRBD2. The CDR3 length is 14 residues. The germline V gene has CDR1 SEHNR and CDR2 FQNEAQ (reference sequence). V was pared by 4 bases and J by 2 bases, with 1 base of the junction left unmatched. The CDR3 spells CASSYSGRAYEQYF. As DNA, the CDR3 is TGTGCCAGCAGCTATAGCGGGAGGGCCTACGAGCAGTACTTC.

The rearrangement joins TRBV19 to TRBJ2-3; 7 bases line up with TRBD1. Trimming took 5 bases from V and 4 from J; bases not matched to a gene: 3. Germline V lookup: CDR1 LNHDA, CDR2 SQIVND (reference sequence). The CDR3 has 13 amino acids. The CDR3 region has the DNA TGTGCCAGTAGTCTCCAGGGGGCAGATACGCAGTATTTT. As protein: CASSLQGADTQYF.

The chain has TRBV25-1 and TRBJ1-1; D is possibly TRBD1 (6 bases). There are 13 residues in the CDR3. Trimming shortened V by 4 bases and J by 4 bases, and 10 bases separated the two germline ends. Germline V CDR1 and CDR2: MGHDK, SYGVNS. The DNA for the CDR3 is TGTGCCAGCAGTGTTGAAGGGGGCACTGAAGCTTTCTTT. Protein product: CASSVEGGTEAFF.

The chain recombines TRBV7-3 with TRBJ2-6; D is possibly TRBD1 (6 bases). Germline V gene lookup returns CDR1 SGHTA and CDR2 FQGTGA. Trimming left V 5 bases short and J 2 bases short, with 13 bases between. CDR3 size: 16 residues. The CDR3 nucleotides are TGTGCCAGCAGCGGAACAGGGTTTGCTGGGGCCAACGTCCTGACTTTC. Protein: CASSGTGFAGANVLTF.

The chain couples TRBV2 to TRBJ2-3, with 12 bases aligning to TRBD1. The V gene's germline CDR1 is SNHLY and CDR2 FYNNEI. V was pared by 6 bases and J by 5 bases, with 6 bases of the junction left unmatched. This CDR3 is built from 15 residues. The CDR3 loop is CASSRDRGRRDTQYF. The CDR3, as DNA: TGTGCCAGCAGCAGGGACAGGGGGCGCCGAGATACGCAGTATTTT. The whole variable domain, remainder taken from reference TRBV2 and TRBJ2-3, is EPEVTQTPSHQVTQMGQEVILRCVPISNHLYFYWYRQILGQKVEFLVSFYNNEISEKSEIFDDQFSVERPDGSNFTLKIRSTKLEDSAMYFCASSRDRGRRDTQYFGPGTRLTVL.

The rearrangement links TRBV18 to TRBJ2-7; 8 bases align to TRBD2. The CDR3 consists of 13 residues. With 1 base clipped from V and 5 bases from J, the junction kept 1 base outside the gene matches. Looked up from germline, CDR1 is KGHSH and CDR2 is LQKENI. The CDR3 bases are TGTGCCAGCTCACCACGCGGGGGGCACGAGCAGTACTTC. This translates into CASSPRGGHEQYF.

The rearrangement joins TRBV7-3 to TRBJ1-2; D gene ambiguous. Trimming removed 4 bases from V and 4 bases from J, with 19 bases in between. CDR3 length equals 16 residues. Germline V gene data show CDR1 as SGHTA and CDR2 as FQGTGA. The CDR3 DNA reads TGTGCCAGCAGCTCCCATCAGGCGGAAAACTCCTATGGCTACACCTTC. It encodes CASSSHQAENSYGYTF.